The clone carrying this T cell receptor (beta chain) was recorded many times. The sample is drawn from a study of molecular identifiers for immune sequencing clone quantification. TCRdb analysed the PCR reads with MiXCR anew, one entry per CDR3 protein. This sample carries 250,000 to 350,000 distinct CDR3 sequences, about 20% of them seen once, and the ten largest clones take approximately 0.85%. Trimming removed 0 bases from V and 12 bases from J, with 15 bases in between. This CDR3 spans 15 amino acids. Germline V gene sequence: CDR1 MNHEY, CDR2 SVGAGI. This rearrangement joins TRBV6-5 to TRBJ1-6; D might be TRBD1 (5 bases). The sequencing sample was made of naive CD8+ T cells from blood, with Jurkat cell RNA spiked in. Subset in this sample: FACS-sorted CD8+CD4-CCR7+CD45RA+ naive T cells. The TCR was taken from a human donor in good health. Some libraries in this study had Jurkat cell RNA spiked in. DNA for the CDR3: TGTGCCAGCAGTTACTCGTCCGGCCCCGGGGGACCCCTCCACTTT. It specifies CASSYSSGPGGPLHF.